This note documents a single TCR beta chain sequence. Its antigen is unknown. No base qualities exist here, and no much larger clone lies one base off it. The data stem from a study of yellow fever vaccine responses in identical twins (dated by TCRdb to 2016 to 2019). Broadly, across the study: In identical twins, the study followed T cell clones that responded to the vaccine with precision. What the study reported, not specific to this receptor: According to the authors, in identical twins the way T cells responded to vaccination appeared partly convergent and partly personalized.

The junction carries 13 bases between V and J, which are trimmed by 8 bases and 5 bases respectively. The germline V gene encodes CDR1 LNHNV and CDR2 YYDKDF (reference sequence). The CDR3 numbers 13 residues from cysteine through phenylalanine. The CDR3 DNA has 39 bases and is translated from base 1. Library method: RT-PCR. TCRdb names Illumina HiSeq 2500 as the instrument used. TCRdb's own reprocessing of the public reads used fastp at Q25 and MiXCR and kept productive beta chains. Records with the same CDR3 protein are collapsed into one entry carrying the most frequent genes and DNA. This sample holds about 13,000 distinct CDR3 sequences; 84% were observed only once. The top ten clonotypes cover over 1.5% of the sample.

The origin of this receptor is a woman aged 18-30 years who received the yellow fever vaccine. Donor details come from another sample of the same person, matched by shared clones. The sample consisted of T cells from blood (PBMCs), unsorted or a sorted subset (not recorded which), taken before or after yellow fever vaccination (not recorded which). The chain joins TRBV15 to TRBJ2-1; TRBD2 is a weak D gene call, 7 bases matching. The CDR3 in this case is CATLRRGHNEQFF. The DNA reads TGTGCCACCCTGAGGCGGGGGCACAATGAGCAGTTCTTC. When the CDR3 is completed using the reference TRBV15 and TRBJ2-1 genes on either side, the full variable domain is DAMVIQNPRYQVTQFGKPVTLSCSQTLNHNVMYWYQQKSSQAPKLLFHYYDKDFNNEADTPDNFQSRRPNTSFCFLDIRSPGLGDTAMYLCATLRRGHNEQFFGPGTRLTVL.